The 14 T cell receptor beta chains reported below all come from one sample, sequenced in a study of cytomegalovirus exposure and HLA in healthy donors. PCR amplification relied on 60 Vbeta primers (plus 13 Jbeta primers). Profiling relied on immunoSEQ multiplex PCR, and the TCRdb table lists in-frame clones only, not all of them. The sample records approximately 120,000 clones, just under 75% being singletons. Sample: PBMCs. Receptor source: a man aged 60 to 69 in good health and CMV-seropositive.

This clone was picked up a small number of times. The chain joins TRBV6-5 to TRBJ2-1; perhaps TRBD2 as D (5 bases). Germline CDR1 reads MNHEY; CDR2 reads SVGAGI. This CDR3 comprises 15 residues. V lost 2 bases and J lost 5, with 13 bases in between. CDR3 DNA sequence: TGTGCCAGCAGTTACGACTCTGGGAGAGACAATGAGCAGTTCTTC. This gives the protein CASSYDSGRDNEQFF.

This chain links TRBV5-8 with TRBJ2-3, with TRBD1 as a possible D gene (5 bases). CDR3 length equals 13 residues. V lost 5 bases, J lost 3 bases, and 10 bases lay in between. Germline CDR1 reads SGHTS; CDR2 reads YDEGEE. The CDR3 region is CASRKQGTDTQYF. The CDR3 DNA reads as TGTGCCAGCAGGAAGCAGGGAACAGATACGCAGTATTTT.

This clone was observed a few times. The chain is built from TRBV5-1 and TRBJ1-1; D may be TRBD1 (5 bases). Trimming cost V 0 bases and J 8 bases, with 17 bases left between them. The CDR3 covers 15 residues. Germline V CDR1 and CDR2: SGHRS, YFSETQ. CDR3 residues: CASSLDGRVLSEAFF. The CDR3 coding sequence is TGCGCCAGCAGCTTGGACGGCAGGGTCCTTTCCGAAGCTTTCTTT.

The chain combines TRBV6-5 with TRBJ2-7, with D unresolved. CDR1 is MNHEY and CDR2 is SVGAGI in the germline V gene. The CDR3 runs to 13 residues. V gave up 2 bases and J gave up 1 base, with 6 bases separating them. CDR3 amino acids: CASSYASSYEQYF. In DNA form, the CDR3 reads TGTGCCAGCAGTTACGCCAGTTCCTACGAGCAGTACTTC.

This clone came up a few times. This chain joins TRBV27 and TRBJ1-5, with a possible D match to TRBD1 (6 bases). The CDR3 runs 15 residues. V lost 5 bases to trimming and J lost 3 bases, with 14 bases between them. CDR1 MNHEY and CDR2 SMNVEV come from the germline V gene (reference sequence). The CDR3 DNA follows: TGTGCCAGCAGTAGTATTGACAGGTACAATCAGCCCCAGCATTTT. Translated: CASSSIDRYNQPQHF.

The chain uses TRBV10-3 and TRBJ1-1; 9 bases fit TRBD1. The V gene end was trimmed by 6 bases and the J gene end by 0 bases; junction bases not matched to a gene: 5. Germline V gene sequence: CDR1 ENHRY, CDR2 SYGVKD. The CDR3 is 15 residues long. The CDR3 nucleotides read TGTGCCATCAGGCAGGGACAGGGCATGAACACTGAAGCTTTCTTT. Its translation: CAIRQGQGMNTEAFF.

The chain couples TRBV4-1 to TRBJ1-2, with unresolved D. Germline V gene data show CDR1 as MGHRA and CDR2 as YSYEKL. Trimming stripped 5 bases from V and 1 base from J, with 17 bases between. The CDR3 length is 16 residues. As DNA, the CDR3 is TGCGCCAGCAGCAAGATCCGGCAGGCGGGTAACTATGGCTACACCTTC. Its translation: CASSKIRQAGNYGYTF.

Only one count was recorded for this clone. The rearrangement joins TRBV30 to TRBJ2-7; TRBD1 agrees at 11 bases. V was clipped by 4 bases and J by 5 bases; unmatched bases: 7. CDR3 length: 14 amino acids. Per germline, CDR1 GTSNPN and CDR2 SVGIG (reference sequence). The chain's CDR3 is CAWTRGTGGNEQYF. CDR3 coding DNA: TGTGCCTGGACTCGGGGGACAGGGGGGAACGAGCAGTACTTC.

This chain links TRBV13 with TRBJ1-1, with 7 bases that match TRBD1. The CDR3 is made up of 14 amino acids. Germline V gives CDR1 PRHDT, CDR2 FYEKMQ (reference sequence). V shed 4 bases and J 6 bases; nucleotides not matched to a gene: 8. The CDR3 region is CASSSQTGVPEAFF. CDR3 nucleotide sequence: TGTGCCAGCAGCTCCCAAACAGGGGTCCCTGAAGCTTTCTTT.

This chain connects TRBV6-1 to TRBJ2-5; D is undetermined. CDR1 MNHNS and CDR2 SASEGT come from the germline V gene. CDR3 length: 13 amino acids. Trimming stripped 6 bases from V and 5 bases from J, with 13 bases between. The CDR3 sequence: CASSPPAVETQYF. As DNA, the CDR3 is TGTGCCAGCAGCCCCCCTGCGGTGGAGACCCAGTACTTC.

This chain joins TRBV2 and TRBJ1-1, with a tentative D call TRBD1 (6 bases). The V and J ends lost 4 bases and 2 bases respectively, with 11 bases between them. Germline V gene lookup returns CDR1 SNHLY and CDR2 FYNNEI. The CDR3 runs 14 residues. CDR3 in DNA: TGTGCCAGCAGTGTACTACAGGGAAACACTGAAGCTTTCTTT. Protein sequence: CASSVLQGNTEAFF.

This clone was picked up one time. J is TRBJ1-1 and V is TRBV5-1, with 7 bases identical to TRBD1. The CDR3 runs to 15 residues. The germline V gene has CDR1 SGHRS and CDR2 YFSETQ. Germline trimming cut 0 bases from V and 3 bases from J; bases unmatched to any gene: 5. CDR3 amino acids: CASSLGEGADTEAFF. In DNA form, the CDR3 reads TGCGCCAGCAGCTTGGGAGAGGGGGCCGACACTGAAGCTTTCTTT.

The rearrangement links TRBV28 to TRBJ2-2; D may be TRBD1 (6 bases). CDR3 size: 15 residues. Trimming took off 6 bases at V and 0 bases at J, with 11 bases between the two ends. Germline CDR1 is MDHEN and CDR2 is SYDVKM. CDR3 in amino acids: CASSVGQTNTGELFF. The CDR3 bases are TGTGCCAGCAGCGTAGGACAGACGAACACCGGGGAGCTGTTTTTT.

The chain has TRBV5-1 and TRBJ2-1, with 7 positions matching TRBD2. The CDR3 contains 19 residues. Losses at the gene ends were 3 bases for V and 0 bases for J; bases not matched to a gene: 15. Looked up from germline, CDR1 is SGHRS and CDR2 is YFSETQ. The CDR3 coding sequence is TGCGCCAGCAGCTCCGTAGGGGCGGGGGATCTTAGCTCCTACAATGAGCAGTTCTTC. Translating it yields CASSSVGAGDLSSYNEQFF.